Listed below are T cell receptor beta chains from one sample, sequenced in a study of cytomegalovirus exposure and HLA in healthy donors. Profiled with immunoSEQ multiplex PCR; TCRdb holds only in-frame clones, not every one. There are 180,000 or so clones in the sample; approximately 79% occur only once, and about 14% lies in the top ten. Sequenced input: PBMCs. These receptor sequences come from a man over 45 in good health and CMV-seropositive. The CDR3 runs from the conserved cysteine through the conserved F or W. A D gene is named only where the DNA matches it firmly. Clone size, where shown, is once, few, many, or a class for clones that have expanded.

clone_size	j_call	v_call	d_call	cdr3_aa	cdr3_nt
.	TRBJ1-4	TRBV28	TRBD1	CASSLQGAYLEKLFF	TGTGCCAGCAGTCTACAGGGGGCGTATTTAGAAAAACTGTTTTTT
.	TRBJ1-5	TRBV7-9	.	CASSQGSGIRGQPQHF	TGTGCCAGCAGCCAGGGGTCCGGGATTAGGGGTCAGCCCCAGCATTTT
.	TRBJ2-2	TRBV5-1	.	CASSFLTGGDTGELFF	TGCGCCAGCAGCTTCCTGACAGGAGGAGACACCGGGGAGCTGTTTTTT
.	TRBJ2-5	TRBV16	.	CASSQETVQETQYF	TGTGCCAGCAGCCAAGAGACAGTGCAAGAGACCCAGTACTTC
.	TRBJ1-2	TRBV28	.	CASSSAGLPYGYTF	TGTGCCAGCAGTTCCGCGGGGCTTCCCTATGGCTACACCTTC
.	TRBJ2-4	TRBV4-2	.	CASSQDGSFRLLAKNIQYF	TGTGCCAGCAGCCAAGACGGGAGTTTTAGGTTACTAGCCAAAAACATTCAGTACTTC
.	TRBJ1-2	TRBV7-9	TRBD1	CASSRGTAYGYTF	TGTGCCAGCAGCCGCGGGACAGCCTATGGCTACACCTTC
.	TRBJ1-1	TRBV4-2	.	CASSQGQKNTEAFF	TGTGCCAGCAGCCAAGGACAGAAGAACACTGAAGCTTTCTTT
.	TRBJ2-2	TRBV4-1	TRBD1	CASSQGDRGLFGELFF	TGCGCCAGCAGCCAAGGGGACAGGGGCCTATTCGGGGAGCTGTTTTTT
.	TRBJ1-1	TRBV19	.	CASSANLNTEAFF	TGTGCCAGTAGTGCCAACTTGAACACTGAAGCTTTCTTT
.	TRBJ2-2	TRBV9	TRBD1	CASSAEWGQGVNTGELFF	TGTGCCAGCAGCGCCGAATGGGGACAGGGGGTGAACACCGGGGAGCTGTTTTTT
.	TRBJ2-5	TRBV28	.	CASSFSHGEETQYF	TGTGCCAGCAGTTTCTCCCACGGGGAAGAGACCCAGTACTTC
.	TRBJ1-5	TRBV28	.	CASSLTEGHQPQHF	TGTGCCAGCAGTTTAACAGAAGGCCATCAGCCCCAGCATTTT
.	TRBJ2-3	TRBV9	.	CASSRGTFTDTQYF	TGTGCCTCTAGCCGGGGGACCTTCACAGATACGCAGTATTTT
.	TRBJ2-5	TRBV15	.	CATSNGEETQYF	TGTGCCACCAGCAACGGGGAGGAGACCCAGTACTTC
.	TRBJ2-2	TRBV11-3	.	CASSLGRGRTGELFF	TGTGCCAGCAGCTTAGGAAGGGGCCGCACCGGGGAGCTGTTTTTT
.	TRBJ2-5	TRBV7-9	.	CASSLGGVSETQYF	TGTGCCAGCAGCTTAGGGGGGGTATCAGAGACCCAGTACTTC
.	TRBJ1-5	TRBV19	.	CASSWGQDQPQHF	TGTGCCAGTAGTTGGGGGCAGGATCAGCCCCAGCATTTT
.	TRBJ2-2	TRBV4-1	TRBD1	CASSQFWDRVIAGELFF	TGCGCCAGCAGCCAATTTTGGGACAGGGTGATCGCCGGGGAGCTGTTTTTT
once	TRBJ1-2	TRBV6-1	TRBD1	CASSGLDRGFSGYGYTF	TGTGCCAGCAGTGGCCTTGACAGGGGTTTTAGCGGCTATGGCTACACCTTC
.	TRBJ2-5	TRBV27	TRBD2	CASSLSGVAGRWYQETQYF	TGTGCCAGCAGCCTTTCTGGAGTAGCGGGGCGATGGTACCAAGAGACCCAGTACTTC
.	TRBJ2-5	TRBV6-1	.	CATIPTLRQETQYF	TGTGCCACCATCCCGACTCTTCGCCAAGAGACCCAGTACTTC
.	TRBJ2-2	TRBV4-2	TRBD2	CASSPGLAGGTNTGELFF	TGTGCCAGCAGCCCGGGACTAGCGGGGGGAACTAACACCGGGGAGCTGTTTTTT
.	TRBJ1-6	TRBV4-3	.	CASSSGGVGSPLHF	TGCGCCAGCAGCTCAGGCGGGGTTGGGTCACCCCTCCACTTT
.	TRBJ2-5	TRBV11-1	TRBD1	CASSPGQGIWAETQYF	TGTGCCAGCAGTCCGGGACAGGGAATTTGGGCGGAGACCCAGTACTTC
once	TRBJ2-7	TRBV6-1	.	CASSDLRGPYEQYF	TGTGCCAGCAGTGACCTCAGGGGACCCTACGAGCAGTACTTC
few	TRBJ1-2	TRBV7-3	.	CASSPAVPLYYGYTF	TGTGCCAGCAGCCCCGCGGTCCCCCTTTACTATGGCTACACCTTC
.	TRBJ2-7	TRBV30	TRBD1	CACRTGGYEQYF	TGTGCCTGCAGGACAGGGGGCTACGAGCAGTACTTC
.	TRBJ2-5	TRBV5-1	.	CASSLSQQVYQETQYF	TGCGCCAGCAGCTTGAGCCAGCAGGTGTACCAAGAGACCCAGTACTTC
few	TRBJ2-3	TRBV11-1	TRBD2	CASSSGGLAGDATDTQYF	TGTGCCAGCAGCTCCGGGGGGCTAGCGGGGGACGCCACAGATACGCAGTATTTT
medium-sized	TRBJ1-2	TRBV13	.	CASSLGGGDYGYTF	TGTGCCAGCAGCTTAGGCGGGGGGGACTATGGCTACACCTTC
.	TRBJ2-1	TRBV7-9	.	CASSSPGGAGDEQFF	TGTGCCAGCAGCTCCCCTGGGGGGGCCGGTGATGAGCAGTTCTTC
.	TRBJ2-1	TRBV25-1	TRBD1	CASSESETGDVNEQFF	TGTGCCAGCAGTGAGAGTGAGACAGGGGACGTCAATGAGCAGTTCTTC
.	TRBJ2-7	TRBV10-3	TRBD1	CAINPGTGTYEQYF	TGTGCCATCAACCCCGGGACAGGGACCTACGAGCAGTACTTC
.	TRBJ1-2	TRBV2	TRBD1	CASSGQGVNYGYTF	TGTGCCAGCAGTGGACAGGGCGTAAACTATGGCTACACCTTC
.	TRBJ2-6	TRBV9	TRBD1	CASSPRTGVFSGANVLTF	TGTGCCAGCAGCCCCCGGACAGGGGTTTTCTCTGGGGCCAACGTCCTGACTTTC
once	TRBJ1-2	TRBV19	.	CASSMGRFKDGYTF	TGTGCCAGTAGTATGGGGCGGTTTAAGGATGGCTACACCTTC
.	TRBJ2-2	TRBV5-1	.	CASSSALLLTGNHANTGELFF	TGCGCCAGCAGCTCCGCCCTTCTTCTGACTGGTAACCACGCGAACACCGGGGAGCTGTTTTTT
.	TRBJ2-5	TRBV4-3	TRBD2	CASSRGRLAGELETQYF	TGCGCCAGCAGCCGTGGACGACTAGCGGGGGAACTAGAGACCCAGTACTTC
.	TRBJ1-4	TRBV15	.	CATSSDTGTNEKLFF	TGTGCCACCAGCAGTGATACAGGGACTAATGAAAAACTGTTTTTT
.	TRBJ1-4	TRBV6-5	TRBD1	CASSYSQGAREKLFF	TGTGCCAGCAGTTACTCACAGGGGGCGCGTGAAAAACTGTTTTTT
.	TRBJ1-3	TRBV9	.	CASSVGGGSISGNTIYF	TGTGCCAGCAGCGTAGGGGGAGGGAGTATCTCCGGAAACACCATATATTTT
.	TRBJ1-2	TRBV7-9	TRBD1	CASSHGTGGLLEGYTF	TGTGCCAGCAGCCACGGGACAGGGGGCCTCCTTGAAGGCTACACCTTC
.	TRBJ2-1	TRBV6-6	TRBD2	CASSYGLAGRVDEQFF	TGTGCCAGCAGTTACGGTCTAGCGGGTAGGGTCGATGAGCAGTTCTTC
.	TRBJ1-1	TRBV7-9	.	CASSIQGGTEAFF	TGTGCCAGCAGCATCCAGGGTGGCACTGAAGCTTTCTTT
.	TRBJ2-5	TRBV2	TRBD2	CASSEASGGQETQYF	TGTGCCAGCAGTGAGGCTAGCGGGGGACAAGAGACCCAGTACTTC
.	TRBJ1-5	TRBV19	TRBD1	CASKDRDAYQPQHF	TGTGCCAGTAAAGACAGGGACGCCTATCAGCCCCAGCATTTT
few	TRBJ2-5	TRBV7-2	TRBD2	CASSTSGGAAETQYF	TGTGCCAGCAGCACTAGCGGGGGGGCAGCAGAGACCCAGTACTTC
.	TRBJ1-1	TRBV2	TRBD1	CASGKQGAAEAFF	TGTGCCAGCGGGAAACAGGGGGCGGCTGAAGCTTTCTTT
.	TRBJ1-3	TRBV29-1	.	CSAEVRLAGNTIYF	TGCAGCGCCGAAGTTAGGCTAGCCGGAAACACCATATATTTT
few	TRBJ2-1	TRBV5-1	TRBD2	CASSAETSGGSYNEQFF	TGCGCCAGCAGCGCCGAGACTAGCGGGGGTTCCTACAATGAGCAGTTCTTC
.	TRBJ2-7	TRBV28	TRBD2	CASSLAGYYEQYF	TGTGCCAGCTCCCTAGCGGGGTATTACGAGCAGTACTTC
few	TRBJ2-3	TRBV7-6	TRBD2	CASSQMGGGSTDTQYF	TGTGCCAGCAGCCAGATGGGGGGGGGATCCACAGATACGCAGTATTTT
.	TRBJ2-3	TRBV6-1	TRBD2	CASSALAGVSTDTQYF	TGTGCCAGCAGTGCCCTAGCGGGGGTGTCGACAGATACGCAGTATTTT
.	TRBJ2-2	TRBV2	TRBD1	CASSLGTGVTGELFF	TGTGCCAGCAGTCTCGGGACAGGGGTTACCGGGGAGCTGTTTTTT
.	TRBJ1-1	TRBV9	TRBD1	CASSVEGGTGGTEAFF	TGTGCCAGCAGCGTAGAAGGTGGGACAGGGGGCACTGAAGCTTTCTTT